Presented here are 10 T cell receptor beta chains from one specimen sequenced in a study of CD8 T cells in ankylosing spondylitis. TCRdb independently ran MiXCR on the 5' RACE reads; one entry per CDR3 protein. There are about 310,000 distinct CDR3 sequences in the sample; less than 25% occur only once, and under 4% lies in the top ten. Sequencing was done on a sample of blood, either unsorted or a sorted T cell fraction (not recorded which). These receptors originate from a female donor with ankylosing spondylitis or in good health (not recorded which).

This clonotype was counted only a few times. The CDR3 region is CASSQEDAGGPYEQYF. In DNA form, the CDR3 reads TGCGCCAGCAGCCAAGAAGATGCGGGAGGACCTTACGAGCAGTACTTC. The V and J genes are TRBV4-3 and TRBJ2-7, with 8 positions matching TRBD2. Germline lookup yields CDR1 LGHNA and CDR2 YSLEER. This CDR3 region has 16 residues. Unmatched junction bases numbered 8, after V lost 0 bases and J lost 4 bases.

The V gene is TRBV4-3, the J gene TRBJ2-5, with a tentative D call TRBD1 (8 bases). Trimming shortened V by 0 bases and J by 6 bases, and 14 bases separated the two germline ends. This CDR3 is built from 15 residues. Germline assignment: CDR1 LGHNA and CDR2 YSLEER. The DNA of the CDR3 is TGCGCCAGCAGCCAAGATGGACAGGGAGGGAAGACCCAGTACTTC. Its protein product is CASSQDGQGGKTQYF.

This clonotype appeared a few times. J is TRBJ1-3 and V is TRBV7-9; a possible D gene is TRBD1 (5 bases). There are 13 residues in the CDR3. V lost 6 bases to trimming and J lost 4 bases, with 10 bases between them. Per germline, CDR1 SEHNR and CDR2 FQNEAQ (reference sequence). For the CDR3, the DNA is TGTGCCAGCAGACCAAGGGGAGGAAACACCATATATTTT. Protein: CASRPRGGNTIYF. Looking up the rest from reference TRBV7-9 and TRBJ1-3 gives the full variable domain: DTGVSQNPRHKITKRGQNVTFRCDPISEHNRLYWYRQTLGQGPEFLTYFQNEAQLEKSRLLSDRFSAERPKGSFSTLEIQRTEQGDSAMYLCASRPRGGNTIYFGEGSWLTVV.

This chain joins TRBV7-9 and TRBJ2-1; possibly TRBD1 for D (5 bases). The V gene lost 5 bases and the J gene lost 9 bases, with 17 bases spanning the gap. CDR3 length: 14 residues. Germline loops: CDR1 SEHNR, CDR2 FQNEAQ (reference sequence). The CDR3 is CASSTSDRLSEQFF. The CDR3 region has the DNA TGTGCCAGCAGCACCTCTGACAGACTTTCTGAGCAGTTCTTC.

This clonotype was detected ten times or more. The V gene is TRBV28, the J gene TRBJ2-1, with D perhaps TRBD2 (6 bases). Trimming took off 5 bases at V and 8 bases at J, with 16 bases between the two ends. Germline V CDR1 and CDR2: MDHEN, SYDVKM. CDR3 size: 14 residues. The CDR3 loop is CASSGGTRPDEQFF. CDR3 nucleotide sequence: TGTGCCAGCAGTGGGGGGACCCGGCCGGATGAGCAGTTCTTC.

The rearrangement links TRBV7-9 to TRBJ1-5; D might be TRBD1 (5 bases). Germline lookup yields CDR1 SEHNR and CDR2 FQNEAQ (reference sequence). This CDR3 region has 13 residues. V lost 3 bases and J lost 5, with 8 bases in between. CDR3 nucleotide sequence: TGTGCCAGCAGCTTCCAGGGAGATCAGCCCCAGCATTTT. This encodes CASSFQGDQPQHF.

This clonotype was observed many times. The chain recombines TRBV29-1 with TRBJ2-5, with no clear D. CDR1 is SQVTM, CDR2 ANQGSEA, per germline. This CDR3 comprises 12 residues. The V and J ends lost 4 bases and 0 bases respectively, with 6 bases between them. The CDR3 coding sequence is TGCAGCGTTGCAGTGAACCAAGAGACCCAGTACTTC. Its translation: CSVAVNQETQYF. The full variable domain, in which reference TRBV29-1 and TRBJ2-5 provide the parts outside the CDR3, is SAVISQKPSRDICQRGTSLTIQCQVDSQVTMMFWYRQQPGQSLTLIATANQGSEATYESGFVIDKFPISRPNLTFSTLTVSNMSPEDSSIYLCSVAVNQETQYFGPGTRLLVL.

This clonotype was seen many times. The chain's CDR3 is CASSPRLSGDWNEQFF. As DNA, the CDR3 is TGTGCCAGCAGCCCCCGCTTGTCGGGAGATTGGAATGAGCAGTTCTTC. The chain employs TRBV13 and TRBJ2-1, with a tentative D call TRBD2 (6 bases). Germline V gives CDR1 PRHDT, CDR2 FYEKMQ (reference sequence). V lost 5 bases to trimming and J lost 7 bases, with 21 bases between them. This CDR3 spans 16 amino acids.

In its sample, this clonotype was seen a few times. This chain links TRBV20-1 with TRBJ2-7; 7 bases line up with TRBD2. Germline CDR1 is DFQATT and CDR2 is SNEGSKA (reference sequence). CDR3 length: 12 amino acids. V gave up 8 bases and J gave up 4 bases; unmatched junction bases: 8. DNA of the CDR3: TGCAGTCCATCCCTGCGGGGGTACGAGCAGTACTTC. It codes for CSPSLRGYEQYF.

V gene TRBV10-3 combines with J gene TRBJ2-7; 8 bases are shared with TRBD1. The CDR3 length is 15 residues. Trimming removed 4 bases from V and 0 bases from J; junction bases left unmatched: 5. Germline CDR1 is ENHRY and CDR2 is SYGVKD. CDR3 bases: TGTGCCATCAGTGCCCAGGGGGCAACCTCCTACGAGCAGTACTTC. Translating gives CAISAQGATSYEQYF.